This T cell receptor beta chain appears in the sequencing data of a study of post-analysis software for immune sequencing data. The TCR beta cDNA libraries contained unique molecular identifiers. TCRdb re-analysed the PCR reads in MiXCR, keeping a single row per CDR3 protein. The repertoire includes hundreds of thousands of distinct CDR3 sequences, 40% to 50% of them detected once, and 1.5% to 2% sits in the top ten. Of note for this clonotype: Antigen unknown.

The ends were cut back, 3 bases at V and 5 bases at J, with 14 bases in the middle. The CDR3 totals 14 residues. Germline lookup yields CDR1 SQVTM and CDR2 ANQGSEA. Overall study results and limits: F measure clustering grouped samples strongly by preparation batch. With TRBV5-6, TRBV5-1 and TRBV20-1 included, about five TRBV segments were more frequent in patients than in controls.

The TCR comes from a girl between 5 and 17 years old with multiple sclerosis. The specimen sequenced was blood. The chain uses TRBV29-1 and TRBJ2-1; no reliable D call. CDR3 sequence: CSVDQAQSHNEQFF. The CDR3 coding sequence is TGCAGCGTTGATCAGGCGCAGTCACACAATGAGCAGTTCTTC.